These T cell receptor beta chains were read from a single sample in a study of blood T cells in healthy people across ages. MiXCR was run by TCRdb on the 5' RACE reads, yielding one entry per CDR3 protein. The top ten hold approximately 40% of the sample, which has about 640,000 distinct CDR3 sequences, 58% seen once. The specimen sequenced was blood. These receptors came from a man between 60 and 75 years old in good health. The CDR3 runs from the conserved cysteine through the conserved F or W. Fields, in order: J gene, V gene, D gene, clone size, CDR3 protein, CDR3 DNA. The D gene is left open where the match is weak. Size is stated for part of the rows, as once, few or many counts, or as a class when the clone is expanded.

j_gene: TRBJ2-1
v_gene: TRBV20-1
d_gene: NA
abundance: NA
CDR3aa: CSATWTLYNEQFF
CDR3nt: TGCAGTGCTACCTGGACACTGTACAATGAGCAGTTCTTC

j_gene: TRBJ2-1
v_gene: TRBV7-2
d_gene: TRBD1
abundance: few
CDR3aa: CASSFDRGANNEQFF
CDR3nt: TGTGCCAGCAGCTTCGACAGGGGGGCAAACAATGAGCAGTTCTTC

j_gene: TRBJ2-1
v_gene: TRBV28
d_gene: TRBD2
abundance: few
CDR3aa: CASSFQRGANNEQFF
CDR3nt: TGTGCCAGCAGTTTCCAGCGGGGGGCTAACAATGAGCAGTTCTTC

j_gene: TRBJ2-3
v_gene: TRBV6-2/TRBV6-3
d_gene: NA
abundance: NA
CDR3aa: CASSAGTFLALISGTDTQYF
CDR3nt: TGTGCCAGCAGCGCCGGTACTTTCCTTGCCCTAATAAGTGGTACAGATACGCAGTATTTT

j_gene: TRBJ1-2
v_gene: TRBV29-1
d_gene: NA
abundance: many
CDR3aa: CSVEDPGGGYTF
CDR3nt: TGCAGCGTTGAAGATCCCGGGGGCGGCTACACCTTC

j_gene: TRBJ2-5
v_gene: TRBV10-3
d_gene: NA
abundance: NA
CDR3aa: CAIQGAGSSRETQYF
CDR3nt: TGTGCCATCCAAGGAGCTGGCAGTTCGCGAGAGACCCAGTACTTC

j_gene: TRBJ1-1
v_gene: TRBV2
d_gene: NA
abundance: NA
CDR3aa: CASRGDRSNTEAFF
CDR3nt: TGTGCCAGCAGGGGAGACAGGTCGAACACTGAAGCTTTCTTT

j_gene: TRBJ2-2
v_gene: TRBV7-9
d_gene: NA
abundance: NA
CDR3aa: CASSTQAGELFF
CDR3nt: TGTGCCAGCAGCACGCAAGCCGGGGAGCTGTTTTTT

j_gene: TRBJ1-2
v_gene: TRBV5-4
d_gene: TRBD1
abundance: NA
CDR3aa: CASSLPRDSLKPYGYTF
CDR3nt: TGTGCCAGCAGCCTACCTAGGGACAGCCTAAAGCCCTATGGCTACACCTTC

j_gene: TRBJ2-4
v_gene: TRBV25-1
d_gene: NA
abundance: NA
CDR3aa: CAGRPTGAKNIQYF
CDR3nt: TGTGCCGGCAGGCCTACAGGGGCCAAAAACATTCAGTACTTC

j_gene: TRBJ2-4
v_gene: TRBV11-2
d_gene: NA
abundance: NA
CDR3aa: CASSFRVLAKNIQYF
CDR3nt: TGTGCCAGCAGCTTCCGAGTTTTAGCCAAAAACATTCAGTACTTC

j_gene: TRBJ1-6
v_gene: TRBV3-1
d_gene: NA
abundance: NA
CDR3aa: CASSQEAGRGSPLHF
CDR3nt: TGTGCCAGCAGCCAAGAAGCAGGTCGGGGGTCACCCCTCCACTTT

j_gene: TRBJ2-3
v_gene: TRBV3-1
d_gene: TRBD2
abundance: NA
CDR3aa: CASSQTSVSDTQYF
CDR3nt: TGTGCCAGCAGCCAAACTAGCGTGTCAGATACGCAGTATTTT

j_gene: TRBJ2-5
v_gene: TRBV6-1
d_gene: TRBD2
abundance: NA
CDR3aa: CASSGQKGLASETQYF
CDR3nt: TGTGCCAGCAGTGGGCAAAAGGGACTAGCGTCGGAGACCCAGTACTTC

j_gene: TRBJ2-5
v_gene: TRBV9
d_gene: NA
abundance: once
CDR3aa: CASSFRPDGEQYF
CDR3nt: TGTGCCAGCAGCTTCCGGCCCGACGGGGAGCAGTACTTC

j_gene: TRBJ1-1
v_gene: TRBV20-1
d_gene: NA
abundance: NA
CDR3aa: CSSQSGRGTEAFF
CDR3nt: TGCAGTTCACAATCGGGCAGGGGCACTGAAGCTTTCTTT

j_gene: TRBJ1-6
v_gene: TRBV20-1
d_gene: TRBD1
abundance: NA
CDR3aa: CSARAQGQGSSPLHF
CDR3nt: TGCAGTGCTAGAGCTCAGGGACAGGGTTCTTCACCCCTCCACTTT

j_gene: TRBJ2-3
v_gene: TRBV13
d_gene: TRBD2
abundance: NA
CDR3aa: CASSFQTSRTLTDTQYF
CDR3nt: TGTGCCAGCAGCTTCCAGACTAGCCGAACGCTCACAGATACGCAGTATTTT

j_gene: TRBJ1-2
v_gene: TRBV20-1
d_gene: NA
abundance: NA
CDR3aa: CSAKRSRDADNYGYTF
CDR3nt: TGCAGTGCTAAACGTTCCCGGGACGCCGATAACTATGGCTACACCTTC

j_gene: TRBJ2-1
v_gene: TRBV28
d_gene: TRBD2
abundance: NA
CDR3aa: CASRRASGGNNEQFF
CDR3nt: TGTGCCAGCCGAAGGGCTAGCGGAGGGAACAATGAGCAGTTCTTC

j_gene: TRBJ1-5
v_gene: TRBV10-3
d_gene: NA
abundance: NA
CDR3aa: CAISAAREPQHF
CDR3nt: TGTGCCATCAGTGCAGCCCGCGAGCCCCAGCATTTT

j_gene: TRBJ2-7
v_gene: TRBV12-3/TRBV12-4
d_gene: TRBD2
abundance: NA
CDR3aa: CASSLGVGLAVYEQYF
CDR3nt: TGTGCCAGCAGTTTAGGCGTCGGGCTAGCGGTATACGAGCAGTACTTC

j_gene: TRBJ2-7
v_gene: TRBV29-1
d_gene: NA
abundance: few
CDR3aa: CSVTGYVSGEQYF
CDR3nt: TGCAGCGTTACAGGGTACGTCTCCGGCGAGCAGTACTTC

j_gene: TRBJ1-5
v_gene: TRBV18
d_gene: NA
abundance: NA
CDR3aa: CASSSIQGQPQHF
CDR3nt: TGTGCCAGCTCAAGTATACAGGGCCAGCCCCAGCATTTT

j_gene: TRBJ2-7
v_gene: TRBV5-1
d_gene: NA
abundance: NA
CDR3aa: CASSFGGTYEQYF
CDR3nt: TGCGCCAGCAGCTTCGGAGGGACCTACGAGCAGTACTTC

j_gene: TRBJ2-3
v_gene: TRBV11-2
d_gene: TRBD2
abundance: NA
CDR3aa: CASSSASGGPPDTQYF
CDR3nt: TGTGCCAGCAGCTCCGCTAGCGGGGGCCCCCCCGATACGCAGTATTTT

j_gene: TRBJ2-5
v_gene: TRBV20-1
d_gene: NA
abundance: few
CDR3aa: CSARGADETQYF
CDR3nt: TGCAGTGCACGGGGGGCAGACGAGACCCAGTACTTC

j_gene: TRBJ2-1
v_gene: TRBV24-1
d_gene: TRBD2
abundance: NA
CDR3aa: CATSDASGYNEQFF
CDR3nt: TGTGCCACCAGTGACGCTAGCGGGTACAATGAGCAGTTCTTC

j_gene: TRBJ2-5
v_gene: TRBV6-2/TRBV6-3
d_gene: NA
abundance: NA
CDR3aa: CASSVWGGPDETQYF
CDR3nt: TGTGCCAGCTCCGTTTGGGGGGGGCCGGATGAGACCCAGTACTTC

j_gene: TRBJ2-1
v_gene: TRBV7-2
d_gene: NA
abundance: NA
CDR3aa: CASSSWGGESYNEQFF
CDR3nt: TGTGCCAGCAGCTCCTGGGGGGGCGAATCCTACAATGAGCAGTTCTTC

j_gene: TRBJ2-6
v_gene: TRBV20-1
d_gene: TRBD1
abundance: NA
CDR3aa: CSARGDRVSGGANVLTF
CDR3nt: TGCAGTGCTAGAGGGGACAGGGTTTCGGGTGGGGCCAACGTCCTGACTTTC

j_gene: TRBJ2-7
v_gene: TRBV5-1
d_gene: TRBD2
abundance: NA
CDR3aa: CASSPWTSGGTTTYEQYF
CDR3nt: TGCGCCAGCAGCCCCTGGACTAGCGGGGGGACCACAACCTACGAGCAGTACTTC

j_gene: TRBJ2-7
v_gene: TRBV10-1
d_gene: NA
abundance: few
CDR3aa: CASLPGYEQYF
CDR3nt: TGCGCCAGTCTCCCCGGATACGAGCAGTACTTC

j_gene: TRBJ1-1
v_gene: TRBV12-3/TRBV12-4
d_gene: NA
abundance: NA
CDR3aa: CASSKGGSTEAFF
CDR3nt: TGTGCCAGCAGTAAGGGGGGAAGCACTGAAGCTTTCTTT

j_gene: TRBJ1-1
v_gene: TRBV18
d_gene: TRBD1
abundance: once
CDR3aa: CASSLLDRGGSEAFF
CDR3nt: TGTGCCAGCTCACTCCTGGACAGGGGGGGTTCTGAAGCTTTCTTT

j_gene: TRBJ2-3
v_gene: TRBV3-1
d_gene: TRBD2
abundance: NA
CDR3aa: CASSPAGGHTQYF
CDR3nt: TGTGCCAGCAGTCCAGCGGGGGGTCATACGCAGTATTTT

j_gene: TRBJ2-7
v_gene: TRBV20-1
d_gene: NA
abundance: NA
CDR3aa: CSASFAGNPYEQYF
CDR3nt: TGCAGTGCTAGCTTTGCGGGGAACCCCTACGAGCAGTACTTC

j_gene: TRBJ2-7
v_gene: TRBV18
d_gene: NA
abundance: few
CDR3aa: CASSPSPARSSYEQYF
CDR3nt: TGTGCCAGCTCACCAAGTCCGGCCAGGTCGTCCTACGAGCAGTACTTC

j_gene: TRBJ2-2
v_gene: TRBV11-2
d_gene: NA
abundance: NA
CDR3aa: CASSQLGPLVGELFF
CDR3nt: TGTGCCAGCAGTCAACTCGGGCCCCTCGTCGGGGAGCTGTTTTTT

j_gene: TRBJ2-7
v_gene: TRBV2
d_gene: NA
abundance: few
CDR3aa: CASIQPPGEQYF
CDR3nt: TGTGCCAGCATCCAACCGCCGGGCGAGCAGTACTTC

j_gene: TRBJ2-1
v_gene: TRBV18
d_gene: TRBD2
abundance: NA
CDR3aa: CASSPRGGEGNEQFF
CDR3nt: TGTGCCAGCTCACCACGGGGAGGGGAAGGCAATGAGCAGTTCTTC

j_gene: TRBJ1-5
v_gene: TRBV11-2
d_gene: NA
abundance: NA
CDR3aa: CASSPSRAQPQHF
CDR3nt: TGTGCCAGCAGCCCATCGCGGGCTCAGCCCCAGCATTTT

j_gene: TRBJ1-4
v_gene: TRBV27
d_gene: NA
abundance: NA
CDR3aa: CASSLGGPNEKLFF
CDR3nt: TGTGCCAGCAGTTTAGGGGGGCCTAATGAAAAACTGTTTTTT

j_gene: TRBJ2-1
v_gene: TRBV7-2
d_gene: NA
abundance: few
CDR3aa: CASSLGGPRVDEQFF
CDR3nt: TGTGCCAGCAGCTTAGGAGGTCCCAGGGTGGATGAGCAGTTCTTC

j_gene: TRBJ2-4
v_gene: TRBV9
d_gene: NA
abundance: once
CDR3aa: CASSVDRDSGGTIQYF
CDR3nt: TGTGCCAGCAGCGTAGACAGGGATTCAGGTGGTACCATTCAGTACTTC

j_gene: TRBJ1-2
v_gene: TRBV6-6
d_gene: NA
abundance: NA
CDR3aa: CASSHFKGDGYTF
CDR3nt: TGTGCCAGCAGTCACTTCAAGGGAGATGGCTACACCTTC

j_gene: TRBJ2-7
v_gene: TRBV20-1
d_gene: TRBD2
abundance: many
CDR3aa: CSARSPSGGSYEQYF
CDR3nt: TGCAGTGCGCGCTCTCCTAGCGGGGGTAGCTACGAGCAGTACTTC

j_gene: TRBJ2-1
v_gene: TRBV20-1
d_gene: NA
abundance: once
CDR3aa: CSARRGYSEQFF
CDR3nt: TGCAGTGCTAGACGAGGGTACAGTGAGCAGTTCTTC

j_gene: TRBJ2-5
v_gene: TRBV12-3/TRBV12-4
d_gene: TRBD2
abundance: NA
CDR3aa: CASSFPAGGFQETQYF
CDR3nt: TGTGCCAGCAGTTTCCCAGCGGGGGGGTTTCAAGAGACCCAGTACTTC

j_gene: TRBJ2-6
v_gene: TRBV27
d_gene: NA
abundance: NA
CDR3aa: CASSLSGCRALSSGANVLTF
CDR3nt: TGTGCCAGCAGTTTATCAGGATGCAGGGCCCTGAGCTCTGGGGCCAACGTCCTGACTTTC